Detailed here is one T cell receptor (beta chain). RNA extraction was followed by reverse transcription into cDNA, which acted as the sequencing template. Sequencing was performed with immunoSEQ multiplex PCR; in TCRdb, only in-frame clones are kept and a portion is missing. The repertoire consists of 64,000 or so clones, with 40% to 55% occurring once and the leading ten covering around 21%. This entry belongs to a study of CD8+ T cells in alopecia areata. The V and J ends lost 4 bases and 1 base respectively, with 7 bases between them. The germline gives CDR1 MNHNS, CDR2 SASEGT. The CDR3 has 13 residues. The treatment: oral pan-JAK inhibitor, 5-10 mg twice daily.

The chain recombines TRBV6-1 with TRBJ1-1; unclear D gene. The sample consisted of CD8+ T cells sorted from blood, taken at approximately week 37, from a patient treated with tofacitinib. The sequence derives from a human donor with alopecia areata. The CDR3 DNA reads TGTGCCAGCAGTGCCTTGAAGAACACTGAAGCTTTCTTT. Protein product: CASSALKNTEAFF.